This T cell receptor beta chain was recovered during a study of Ad26.COV2.S vaccination and SARS-CoV-2 variants. Profiling relied on immunoSEQ multiplex PCR, and the TCRdb table lists in-frame clones only, not all of them. In the table there are 7,000 or so clones, 65% to 85% of which are singletons. Findings and caveats of the study: Reports say spike-specific CD8+ and CD4+ T cell responses covered substantial breadth after vaccination. Vaccinated individuals (as opposed to placebo recipients) had higher spike-specific TCR breadth.

This CDR3 comprises 14 residues. Trimming left V 4 bases short and J 4 bases short, with 13 bases between. The germline CDR1 and CDR2 sequences are LGHNT and FRNRAP. Concerning this clone itself: Its target is unknown.

The sample in question was peripheral blood, obtained after recovery from COVID-19. This receptor was taken from a human donor who had recovered from COVID-19. The rearrangement links TRBV12-5 to TRBJ1-1, with D perhaps matching TRBD1 (5 bases). CDR3 in amino acids: CASGSSGGATEAFF. Written as DNA, the CDR3 is TGTGCTAGTGGTTCCTCGGGTGGGGCCACTGAAGCTTTCTTT. The full variable domain, completed using reference TRBV12-5 and TRBJ1-1, is DARVTQTPRHKVTEMGQEVTMRCQPILGHNTVFWYRQTMMQGLELLAYFRNRAPLDDSGMPKDRFSAEMPDATLATLKIQPSEPRDSAVYFCASGSSGGATEAFFGQGTRLTVV.